Shown below are 23 T cell receptor beta chains from a single sample sequenced in a study of T cell repertoires in cytomegalovirus infection. Using its own MiXCR run on the reads, TCRdb lists one record per CDR3 protein. The table includes fewer than 550,000 distinct CDR3 sequences, approximately 11% detected once. The sequenced sample consisted of PBMCs. The receptors stem from a human donor in good health (CMV status not recorded). Some clones in this sample may be carry-over from other donors' samples.

The rearrangement joins TRBV29-1 to TRBJ2-3; D may match TRBD1 or TRBD2 (5 bases each). The CDR3 runs 15 residues. Trimming shortened V by 4 bases and J by 0 bases, and 14 bases separated the two germline ends. Germline CDR1 reads SQVTM; CDR2 reads ANQGSEA. The chain's CDR3 is CSVVLTGGSTDTQYF. The CDR3 DNA sequence: TGCAGCGTTGTTTTGACTGGGGGTAGCACAGATACGCAGTATTTT.

The chain joins TRBV7-3 to TRBJ2-1; 7 bases fit TRBD2. The length of the CDR3 is 16 residues. CDR1 SGHTA and CDR2 FQGTGA come from the germline V gene. Unmatched junction bases numbered 13, after V lost 4 bases and J lost 7 bases. The DNA of the CDR3 is TGTGCCAGCAGCTCCCACTGGGGGAGGGCCGGGAATGAGCAGTTCTTC. It is translated as CASSSHWGRAGNEQFF.

There are many counts of this clonotype. The chain uses TRBV28 and TRBJ2-3; 7 nucleotides match TRBD2. V shed 1 base and J 0 bases; nucleotides not matched to a gene: 4. The CDR3 totals 16 residues. Germline values: CDR1 MDHEN, CDR2 SYDVKM. The CDR3 coding sequence is TGTGCCAGCAGTTTATTGGCCGGGAGGAGCACAGATACGCAGTATTTT. Amino acids: CASSLLAGRSTDTQYF.

This chain uses TRBV20-1 with TRBJ2-7; D remains ambiguous. The germline V and J ends were trimmed by 3 bases and 0 bases, with 9 bases remaining between them. Germline-derived CDR1 and CDR2 are DFQATT and SNEGSKA (reference sequence). This CDR3 is 13 amino acids long. The CDR3 sequence is CSASSPSSYEQYF. The CDR3 region has the DNA TGCAGTGCTAGTAGTCCCAGCTCCTACGAGCAGTACTTC.

This clonotype was recorded many times. This rearrangement joins TRBV7-6 to TRBJ2-5; D ambiguous. V dropped 1 base and J dropped 1 base, with 10 bases sitting between them. Germline V gene lookup returns CDR1 SGHVS and CDR2 FNYEAQ. This CDR3 spans 15 amino acids. The CDR3 DNA reads as TGTGCCAGCAGCTTAGGGCAGACCCTCCAAGAGACCCAGTACTTC. This codes for CASSLGQTLQETQYF.

As for this clonotype: A much larger clone lies one base from this, so it may be a read error. This chain uses TRBV6-5 with TRBJ1-1, with 11 bases that match TRBD1. This CDR3 is 17 amino acids long. V dropped 10 bases and J dropped 2; count of bases not matched to a gene: 15. Germline V lookup: CDR1 MNHEY, CDR2 SVGAGI. CDR3 loop: CANSRGQGEWGNTEAFF. The DNA for the CDR3 is TGTGCCAACAGCAGGGGACAGGGGGAGTGGGGAAACACTGAAGCTTTCTTT.

In this sample, this clonotype turned up many times. Its ends do not fully match the called genes, so a read error is possible. V gene TRBV6-5 combines with J gene TRBJ1-3, with unresolved D. Germline-derived CDR1 and CDR2 are MNHEY and SVGAGI. The CDR3 consists of 13 residues. The CDR3 DNA reads TGCGCCTCGACCCCCGATGCTGGAAACACCATATATTTT. This gives the protein CASTPDAGNTIYF.

This clonotype was seen at least ten times. This chain joins TRBV5-4 and TRBJ1-1, with 7 bases that match TRBD1. The CDR3 has 14 residues. The ends lost 1 base at V and 7 bases at J; junction bases unmatched: 7. Germline V gene data show CDR1 as SGHNT and CDR2 as YYREEE (reference sequence). CDR3 protein: CASSLWDRGGEAFF. The CDR3 DNA reads as TGTGCCAGCAGCTTGTGGGACAGAGGGGGTGAAGCTTTCTTT.

J is TRBJ2-7 and V is TRBV5-4, with TRBD2 matching 12 bases. Germline V lookup: CDR1 SGHNT, CDR2 YYREEE (reference sequence). V was pared by 0 bases and J by 4 bases, with 8 bases of the junction left unmatched. The CDR3 loop spans 17 amino acids. As DNA, the CDR3 is TGTGCCAGCAGCTTGGGTCTCAGGACTAGCGGGATATACGAGCAGTACTTC. Amino acids: CASSLGLRTSGIYEQYF.

This clonotype was seen ten or more times. The chain is built from TRBV29-1 and TRBJ2-1; D could derive from TRBD1 or TRBD2 (5 bases each). Trimming left V 6 bases short and J 8 bases short, with 20 bases between. The CDR3 has 14 amino acids. In germline, CDR1 is SQVTM, CDR2 ANQGSEA. CDR3 DNA sequence: TGCAGCGTCGTCCGGGGACCCCTTAGGGATGAGCAGTTCTTC. Its translation is CSVVRGPLRDEQFF.

The rearrangement joins TRBV27 to TRBJ1-1; a possible D gene is TRBD1 (6 bases). V was shortened by 3 bases and J by 6 bases, with 14 bases between the two germline ends. CDR3 length: 14 residues. Germline lookup yields CDR1 MNHEY and CDR2 SMNVEV (reference sequence). DNA for the CDR3: TGTGCCAGCAGTTTTGTCGGACAGAAGGCTGAAGCTTTCTTT. Encoded protein: CASSFVGQKAEAFF.

The chain recombines TRBV28 with TRBJ2-5; D is unclear. Germline V gene data show CDR1 as MDHEN and CDR2 as SYDVKM. The CDR3 contains 14 residues. Trimming took 6 bases from V and 2 from J, leaving 13 bases between them. The CDR3 sequence: CASSPWGTQETQYF. In DNA form, the CDR3 reads TGTGCCAGCAGCCCTTGGGGAACTCAAGAGACCCAGTACTTC.

This clonotype was recorded at least ten times. The chain uses TRBV20-1 and TRBJ1-3; D gene uncertain. The CDR3 runs 16 residues. The germline V gene encodes CDR1 DFQATT and CDR2 SNEGSKA (reference sequence). Trimming removed 0 bases from V and 0 bases from J, with 12 bases in between. CDR3 region: CSARDPGPFSGNTIYF. The CDR3 DNA reads as TGCAGTGCTAGAGATCCCGGGCCATTCTCTGGAAACACCATATATTTT.

This clonotype was detected ten times or more. The chain is built from TRBV19 and TRBJ1-5; D might be TRBD1 (5 bases). Deletions cut 6 bases from V and 0 bases from J, with 9 bases between. The germline V gene encodes CDR1 LNHDA and CDR2 SQIVND (reference sequence). This CDR3 comprises 14 residues. The DNA of the CDR3 is TGTGCCAGTAGAAGACAGTATAGCAATCAGCCCCAGCATTTT. It codes for CASRRQYSNQPQHF.

This rearrangement joins TRBV27 to TRBJ2-1, with 13 bases lining up with TRBD2. The CDR3 length is 13 residues. Germline CDR1 reads MNHEY; CDR2 reads SMNVEV (reference sequence). Trimming at V came to 9 bases and at J to 9 bases, leaving 5 bases not matched to a gene. The CDR3 reads CASSRLAGGEQFF. CDR3 nucleotide sequence: TGTGCCAGTTCCCGACTAGCGGGGGGTGAGCAGTTCTTC.

This clonotype showed up just a few times. The V and J genes are TRBV29-1 and TRBJ2-7, with 8 bases lining up with TRBD1. Germline V gives CDR1 SQVTM, CDR2 ANQGSEA. The CDR3 runs 15 residues. The J segment lost 0 bases and the V segment lost 5 bases, leaving 9 bases of the junction unmatched. CDR3 in DNA: TGCAGCGTTTTGACAGGGGTCGCCTCCTCCTACGAGCAGTACTTC. Translating it yields CSVLTGVASSYEQYF.

There are many counts of this clonotype. CDR3 sequence reads: CASSWGGSGGANVLTF. The CDR3 DNA reads as TGTGCCAGCAGTTGGGGAGGTAGTGGTGGGGCCAACGTCCTGACTTTC. The chain uses TRBV27 and TRBJ2-6; the D gene is possibly TRBD2 (6 bases). Between the trimmed V and J ends, which lost 4 bases and 3 bases, there was a span of 13 bases. Germline loops: CDR1 MNHEY, CDR2 SMNVEV (reference sequence). The CDR3 has 16 amino acids.

V is TRBV20-1 and J is TRBJ2-7; 9 nucleotides match TRBD2. Trimming cost V 3 bases and J 5 bases; bases outside gene matches: 8. The germline gives CDR1 DFQATT, CDR2 SNEGSKA (reference sequence). CDR3 length: 14 residues. The CDR3 sequence: CSASHGGGVHEQYF. CDR3 DNA: TGCAGTGCTAGTCACGGCGGGGGGGTCCACGAGCAGTACTTC.

The rearrangement links TRBV6-6 to TRBJ1-1; 7 bases are a match to TRBD1. The germline V gene encodes CDR1 MNHNY and CDR2 SVGAGI (reference sequence). The J segment lost 1 base and the V segment lost 8 bases, leaving 10 bases of the junction unmatched. CDR3 length equals 15 residues. The CDR3 DNA sequence: TGTGCCAGCGGGGACCCCACAGGGGAGAACACTGAAGCTTTCTTT. Translating it yields CASGDPTGENTEAFF.

This clonotype has only a few counts. The V and J genes are TRBV14 and TRBJ2-7; D is uncertain. The CDR3 length is 14 residues. Per the germline V gene, CDR1 is SGHDN and CDR2 is FVKESK. V gave up 4 bases and J gave up 2 bases, with 12 bases separating them. The CDR3 loop reads CASSLPLKPYEQYF. The DNA for the CDR3 is TGTGCCAGCAGCCTCCCTTTGAAACCCTACGAGCAGTACTTC.

This clonotype was counted ten times or more. The chain is built from TRBV12-3 or TRBV12-4 and TRBJ2-1, with 11 nucleotides matching TRBD1. Trimming cost V 0 bases and J 8 bases; bases outside gene matches: 15. The CDR3 is made up of 19 amino acids. CDR3 region: CASSLAPPWWDRGSDEQFF. The CDR3 bases are TGTGCCAGCAGTTTAGCGCCTCCGTGGTGGGACAGGGGGTCTGATGAGCAGTTCTTC.

This clonotype was picked up many times. The chain employs TRBV11-2 and TRBJ1-1, with D uncertain. V was shortened by 2 bases and J by 3 bases, with 10 bases between the two germline ends. The CDR3 spans 14 residues. Germline V lookup: CDR1 SGHAT, CDR2 FQNNGV. This CDR3 reads CASSLRQAYTEAFF. The CDR3 bases are TGTGCCAGCAGCTTAAGGCAGGCTTACACTGAAGCTTTCTTT.

The genes are TRBV5-1 and TRBJ2-1, with 13 nucleotides matching TRBD2. V shed 4 bases, J shed 5 bases, and the junction held 6 bases outside the gene matches. The CDR3 totals 16 residues. Germline CDR1 reads SGHRS; CDR2 reads YFSETQ. The CDR3 loop reads CASSRSTSGGNNEQFF. The CDR3 nucleotides are TGCGCCAGCAGCCGCTCGACTAGCGGGGGGAACAATGAGCAGTTCTTC.